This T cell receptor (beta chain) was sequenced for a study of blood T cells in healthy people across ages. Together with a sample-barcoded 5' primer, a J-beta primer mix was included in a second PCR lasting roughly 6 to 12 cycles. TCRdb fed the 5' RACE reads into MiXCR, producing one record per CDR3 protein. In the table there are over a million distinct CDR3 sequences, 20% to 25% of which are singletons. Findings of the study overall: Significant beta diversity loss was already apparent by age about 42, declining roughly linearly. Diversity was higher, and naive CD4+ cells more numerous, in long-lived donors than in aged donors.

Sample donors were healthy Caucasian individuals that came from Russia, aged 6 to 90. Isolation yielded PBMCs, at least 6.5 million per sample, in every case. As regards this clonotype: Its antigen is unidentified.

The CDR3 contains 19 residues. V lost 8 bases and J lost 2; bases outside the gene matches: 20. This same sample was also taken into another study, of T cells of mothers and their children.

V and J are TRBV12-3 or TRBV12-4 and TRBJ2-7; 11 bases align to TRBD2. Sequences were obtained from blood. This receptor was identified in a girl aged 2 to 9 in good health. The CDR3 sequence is CASSFPGLAGGPHPYEQYF. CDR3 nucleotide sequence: TGTGCCAGCTCATTTCCGGGGCTAGCGGGAGGCCCTCATCCCTACGAGCAGTACTTC.